Below are 31 T cell receptor beta chains sequenced from a single sample in a study of tumor-infiltrating lymphocytes in primary liver carcinoma. Unsorted bulk tissue (about 18-30 mg) underwent RNA and DNA co-extraction. Using a constant-region primer together with ProtoScript II reverse transcriptase, TCR beta cDNA was made from 500 ng of total RNA. ARM-PCR, slightly modified, supplied the TCR beta libraries through three nested multiplex PCR rounds. PCR rounds one and two used TRBV1-TRBV30 forward primers with a C-beta reverse primer for 10 cycles each. TCRdb ran MiXCR on the multiplex PCR reads and lists one entry per CDR3 protein. The table includes roughly 120,000 distinct CDR3 sequences, 55% to 75% detected once. Sample: liver tumor tissue from sampling region 1. Subset in this sample: tumor region T1, superior pole. These receptors came from a woman aged 55-69 years with primary liver carcinoma and hepatitis B virus infection.

In this sample, this clonotype turned up many times. This chain connects TRBV29-1 to TRBJ2-1, with D hard to call. The CDR3 totals 12 residues. The V gene lost 4 bases and the J gene lost 4 bases, with 8 bases spanning the gap. From germline, CDR1 is SQVTM and CDR2 ANQGSEA. CDR3 residues: CSVAENYNEQFF. The CDR3 nucleotides read TGCAGCGTTGCAGAGAATTACAATGAGCAGTTCTTC.

This clonotype was seen many times. The gene calls are TRBV12-3 or TRBV12-4 and TRBJ2-7; D may be TRBD1 (5 bases). Trimming left V 7 bases short and J 3 bases short, with 13 bases between. The CDR3 extends over 13 amino acids. The CDR3 is CASTMQGYYEQYF. The CDR3, as DNA: TGTGCCAGCACCATGCAGGGCTACTACGAGCAGTACTTC.

Note on this clonotype: Since a much larger clone is just one base distant, this may be a read error. V and J are TRBV29-1 and TRBJ2-7, with no clear D. The CDR3 is 14 residues long. Per germline, CDR1 SQVTM and CDR2 ANQGSEA. V lost 4 bases, J lost 1 base, and 14 bases lay in between. The CDR3 is CSVGIGWSSYEQYF. The DNA for the CDR3 is TGCAGCGTTGGTATAGGTTGGTCGTCCTACGAGCAGTACTTC.

This clonotype was observed at least ten times. V and J are TRBV11-2 and TRBJ1-2; D remains ambiguous. CDR3 length: 13 residues. Looked up from germline, CDR1 is SGHAT and CDR2 is FQNNGV. The V end lost 8 bases, the J end lost 5 bases, and 15 bases lay between the germline ends. The CDR3 DNA follows: TGTGCCAGCGATCAGGCAGGATCGTATGGCTACACCTTC. It codes for CASDQAGSYGYTF.

The V call is TRBV25-1, the J call TRBJ1-1; D might be TRBD1 (6 bases). Germline CDR1 and CDR2: MGHDK and SYGVNS. The V end lost 5 bases, the J end lost 5 bases, and 9 bases lay between the germline ends. The CDR3 has 12 amino acids. CDR3 in DNA: TGTGCCAGCAGTACCAGGGGAACTGAAGCTTTCTTT. This gives the protein CASSTRGTEAFF.

Worth noting for this clonotype: At one boundary the junction diverges from the germline segment, which might be a read error. The V and J genes are TRBV11-2 and TRBJ1-2, with TRBD1 as a possible D gene (6 bases). Germline CDR1 reads SGHAT; CDR2 reads FQNNGV. CDR3 length: 13 amino acids. CDR3 nucleotide sequence: TGTGACAGCAGCCGCAATCAGACAGGCGGCTACACCTTC. It is translated as CDSSRNQTGGYTF.

This clonotype appeared many times. The V gene is TRBV6-5, the J gene TRBJ2-5; 9 nucleotides match TRBD1. J was trimmed by 5 bases and V by 7 bases; bases with no gene match: 11. CDR1 MNHEY and CDR2 SVGAGI come from the germline V gene. The CDR3 totals 15 residues. The CDR3 nucleotides read TGTGCCAGCATGGGGACAGGGAATCGTTGGGAGACCCAGTACTTC. Protein product: CASMGTGNRWETQYF.

Points on this clonotype: With a much larger clone just one base away, this may be a read error. The final CDR3 position lacks the conserved phenylalanine or tryptophan, pointing to a likely read error. The chain recombines TRBV29-1 with TRBJ1-6; 7 bases match TRBD1. The V gene end was trimmed by 3 bases and the J gene end by 5 bases; junction bases not matched to a gene: 4. The CDR3 extends over 14 amino acids. The germline V gene encodes CDR1 SQVTM and CDR2 ANQGSEA. The CDR3 DNA sequence: TGCAGCGTTGATGACGGGACAGATAATTCACCCCTCCACTAT. Residues: CSVDDGTDNSPLHY.

The chain combines TRBV15 with TRBJ2-1; TRBD2 is a possible D gene (11 bases). Germline V CDR1 and CDR2: LNHNV, YYDKDF (reference sequence). V lost 2 bases to trimming and J lost 8 bases, with 28 bases between them. CDR3 length: 19 amino acids. Here the CDR3 DNA reads TGTGCCACCAGCAGACAGGGACAGGGGCGTCTAGCGGGAGGCGATGAGCAGTTCTTC. Protein product: CATSRQGQGRLAGGDEQFF.

Remarks on this clonotype: This may arise from a read error, as a much more abundant clone is one base away. The V and J genes are TRBV4-1 and TRBJ1-1, with D possibly matching TRBD1 (5 bases). Germline V gene lookup returns CDR1 MGHRA and CDR2 YSYEKL. The CDR3 covers 16 residues. Here the CDR3 reads CSSSQDRRGTNTEAFF. The CDR3 DNA reads TGCTCCAGCAGCCAAGATCGTCGGGGGACGAACACTGAAGCTTTCTTT.

This clonotype was counted ten times or more. This chain uses TRBV29-1 with TRBJ2-5; TRBD1 agrees at 7 bases. Germline V lookup: CDR1 SQVTM, CDR2 ANQGSEA. CDR3 length: 13 amino acids. With 4 bases clipped from V and 1 base from J, the junction kept 3 bases outside the gene matches. CDR3 DNA: TGCAGCGTTGGGACAGGACTCCAAGAGACCCAGTACTTC. This encodes CSVGTGLQETQYF.

In regard to this clonotype: At one of its ends the junction is not consistent with the germline gene, which may arise from a read error. The chain is built from TRBV4-1 and TRBJ2-3; no definite D call. The CDR3 is 12 amino acids. Germline-derived CDR1 and CDR2 are MGHRA and YSYEKL. The CDR3 region is CASSQHIDMQYF. In nucleotides, the CDR3 is TGCGCCAGCAGCCAACACATAGATATGCAGTATTTT.

Points on this clonotype: A clone one base away is much larger, so this may be a read error. The chain is built from TRBV6-6 and TRBJ2-3, with TRBD1 identical over 7 bases. Germline CDR1 MNHNY, CDR2 SVGAGI (reference sequence). The CDR3 is 13 amino acids. In DNA form, the CDR3 reads TGTGCCTGCAGTGACACAGGGGCAGATACGCAGTATTTT. It specifies CACSDTGADTQYF.

The chain recombines TRBV28 with TRBJ2-7; 8 positions agree with TRBD1. Germline CDR1 is MDHEN and CDR2 is SYDVKM. This CDR3 is built from 14 residues. After removal of 7 bases from V and 4 bases from J, the junction contained 9 bases not matched to a gene. CDR3: CASTPGTGRYEQYF. CDR3 sequence (DNA): TGTGCCAGCACCCCCGGGACAGGACGATACGAGCAGTACTTC.

This chain links TRBV20-1 with TRBJ2-4; TRBD1 might be the D (6 bases). V was trimmed by 8 bases and J by 2 bases, leaving 13 bases between them. This CDR3 has 13 residues. Germline V gene sequence: CDR1 DFQATT, CDR2 SNEGSKA (reference sequence). The CDR3 nucleotides read TGCAGTACACACACAGGGACCAAAAACATTCAGTACTTC. Encoded protein: CSTHTGTKNIQYF.

In regard to this clonotype: One junction end does not reproduce the germline sequence, and a read error may be involved. V and J are TRBV6-9 and TRBJ2-5, with D possibly called TRBD1 or TRBD2 (5 bases each). This CDR3 has 16 amino acids. Per germline, CDR1 MNHGY and CDR2 SVAAGI. The CDR3 spells CASGKSGRTYQGTQYF. In DNA, the CDR3 is TGTGCCAGCGGGAAGTCGGGACGAACGTACCAAGGGACCCAGTACTTC.

About this clonotype: This sequence may be a read error, since a much larger clone differs from it by one base. J is TRBJ1-5 and V is TRBV28; D is unresolved. This CDR3 has 13 residues. The V end lost 6 bases, the J end lost 4 bases, and 10 bases lay between the germline ends. Germline-derived CDR1 and CDR2 are MDHEN and SYDVKM. CDR3 DNA: TGTGCCAGCAGAACAGTGTTTAATCAGCCCCAGCATTTT. Its translation is CASRTVFNQPQHF.

This clonotype was detected many times. The chain recombines TRBV12-3 or TRBV12-4 with TRBJ2-3; D remains ambiguous. CDR3 length: 13 residues. V was clipped by 2 bases and J by 6 bases, with 9 bases between them. In DNA, the CDR3 is TGTGCCAGCAGTTTATCAGAGCCGGATACGCAGTATTTT. It translates to CASSLSEPDTQYF.

With respect to this clonotype: A much larger clone sits a single nucleotide away, making a read error possible. V and J are TRBV6-5 and TRBJ1-2; D is possibly TRBD1 (5 bases). The CDR3 totals 15 residues. The V gene's germline CDR1 is MNHEY and CDR2 SVGAGI. The CDR3 loop reads CASSYSREGRYGHTF. DNA for the CDR3: TGTGCCAGCAGTTACTCGCGAGAGGGGCGCTATGGCCACACCTTC.

This clonotype was observed a single time. This chain uses TRBV11-2 with TRBJ1-1; tentatively, D is TRBD1 (6 bases). This CDR3 contains 13 residues. Trimming removed 0 bases from V and 14 bases from J, with 16 bases in between. In germline, CDR1 is SGHAT, CDR2 FQNNGV. The CDR3 spells CASSLEGDTETFF. The DNA for the CDR3 is TGTGCCAGCAGCTTAGAAGGGGACACTGAAACCTTCTTT.

The rearrangement links TRBV7-9 to TRBJ2-7, with D possibly TRBD1 on 6 matching bases. The V gene's germline CDR1 is SEHNR and CDR2 FQNEAQ (reference sequence). CDR3 size: 14 residues. Between the trimmed V and J ends, which lost 4 bases and 4 bases, there was a span of 14 bases. In nucleotides, the CDR3 is TGTGCCAGCAGCTCCGACAGGAATGCATACGAGCAGTACTTC. The encoded protein is CASSSDRNAYEQYF.

This clonotype was detected only a few times. A read error is possible here, since a much larger clone lies one base away. V gene TRBV6-2 or TRBV6-3 combines with J gene TRBJ1-1; 8 nucleotides agree with TRBD1. This CDR3 region has 13 residues. Germline V CDR1 and CDR2: MNHEY, SVGEGT. This chain's CDR3 is CASRPQGVTETFF. The CDR3 DNA follows: TGTGCCAGCAGACCACAGGGGGTCACTGAAACTTTCTTT.

The chain has TRBV11-2 and TRBJ2-2; D is perhaps TRBD1 or TRBD2 (5 bases each). V dropped 5 bases and J dropped 5 bases, with 15 bases sitting between them. The germline CDR1 and CDR2 sequences are SGHAT and FQNNGV. The CDR3 totals 15 residues. CDR3 sequence reads: CASSLQQGPTGELFF. CDR3 in DNA: TGTGCCAGCAGCCTTCAGCAGGGACCGACCGGGGAGCTGTTTTTT.

This chain joins TRBV28 and TRBJ2-6, with D possibly TRBD1 on 5 matching bases. CDR1 and CDR2 (germline): MDHEN, SYDVKM. V was shortened by 3 bases and J by 1 base, with 13 bases between the two germline ends. The CDR3 is made up of 17 amino acids. The CDR3 loop is CASSLQGKVSGANVLTF. For the CDR3, the DNA is TGTGCCAGCAGTTTGCAGGGAAAGGTATCTGGGGCCAACGTCCTGACTTTC.

Of note for this clonotype: A read error may be the cause here, since a much bigger clone is one base away. The chain couples TRBV6-1 to TRBJ1-5; D uncertain. Trimming shortened V by 0 bases and J by 6 bases, and 12 bases separated the two germline ends. This CDR3 spans 15 amino acids. Germline V CDR1 and CDR2: MNHNS, SASEGT. CDR3 protein: CASSEAAGESQPQHF. The CDR3 DNA reads as TGTGCCAGCAGTGAAGCGGCCGGGGAATCTCAGCCCCAGCATTTT.

A word on this clonotype: This may be a read error, as it is one base from a much larger clone. The chain has TRBV6-6 and TRBJ2-3; 7 bases are a match to TRBD1. The CDR3 is 13 amino acids. Germline V gives CDR1 MNHNY, CDR2 SVGAGI (reference sequence). In DNA form, the CDR3 reads TGTGCCAGCAGTGACACAGGGGCAGATATGCAGTATTTT. Protein: CASSDTGADMQYF.

On this clonotype itself: A much larger clone sits a single nucleotide away, making a read error possible. The rearrangement joins TRBV6-6 to TRBJ1-1; no clear D gene. Germline V gene data show CDR1 as MNHNY and CDR2 as SVGAGI (reference sequence). The CDR3 runs to 14 residues. CDR3 amino acids: CATSYGPLNTEAFF. The CDR3 region has the DNA TGTGCCACCAGTTACGGACCACTGAACACTGAAGCTTTCTTT.

The chain links TRBV10-3 to TRBJ2-3; TRBD2 aligns across 11 bases. J was trimmed by 4 bases and V by 1 base; bases with no gene match: 16. The CDR3 loop spans 20 amino acids. Germline CDR1 reads ENHRY; CDR2 reads SYGVKD. The CDR3 here is CAISEWRTSGSLLYSDTQYF. In DNA form, the CDR3 reads TGTGCCATCAGTGAGTGGAGAACTAGCGGGAGTCTTCTTTATTCAGATACGCAGTATTTT.

Details on this clonotype: One end of the junction varies from germline; a read error may be responsible. V and J are TRBV6-6 and TRBJ1-1; 10 nucleotides match TRBD1. CDR1 is MNHNY, CDR2 SVGAGI, per germline (reference sequence). CDR3 length: 14 amino acids. This CDR3 reads CASNIGTGDNEAFF. The CDR3 DNA sequence: TGTGCTAGCAATATAGGGACAGGGGACAATGAAGCTTTCTTT.

By share, this clonotype counts as medium-sized. CDR3 amino acids: CASSYATPRETQYF. CDR3 nucleotides: TGTGCCAGCAGTTACGCCACCCCCCGAGAGACCCAGTACTTC. The rearrangement uses TRBV6-2 or TRBV6-3 and TRBJ2-5, with D unresolved. Germline V lookup: CDR1 MNHEY, CDR2 SVGEGT. V was clipped by 2 bases and J by 4 bases, with 11 bases between them. The CDR3 covers 14 residues.

The rearrangement joins TRBV5-6 to TRBJ2-7, with D possibly matching TRBD1 (6 bases). CDR3 size: 15 residues. V was trimmed by 5 bases and J by 8 bases, leaving 23 bases between them. CDR1 is SGHDT and CDR2 is YYEEEE in the germline V gene. The CDR3 sequence: CASSYNPGQGYKQYF. As DNA, the CDR3 is TGTGCCAGCAGTTATAACCCGGGACAAGGTTACAAGCAGTACTTC. Drawing the rest from reference TRBV5-6 and TRBJ2-7, the complete variable domain is DAGVTQSPTHLIKTRGQQVTLRCSPKSGHDTVSWYQQALGQGPQFIFQYYEEEERQRGNFPDRFSGHQFPNYSSELNVNALLLGDSALYLCASSYNPGQGYKQYFGPGTRLTVT.